The 8 T cell receptor beta chains below all came from one sample that was sequenced in a study of blood T cell repertoires in COVID-19. TCRdb keeps only in-frame clones here, not all; method: immunoSEQ multiplex PCR. Here the sample spans roughly 430,000 clones, over 75% being singletons. Sequencing was performed on PBMCs or T cells enriched from blood (not recorded which). The receptors derive from a woman under 30 who had been exposed to COVID-19.

This sequence joins TRBV6-5 and TRBJ1-2; perhaps TRBD1 as D (5 bases). This CDR3 comprises 14 residues. The germline V gene encodes CDR1 MNHEY and CDR2 SVGAGI. The V end was cut by 5 bases, the J end by 2 bases, with 12 bases between. Here the CDR3 reads CASSTRVGNYGYTF. The CDR3 DNA sequence: TGTGCCAGCAGTACCAGGGTAGGGAACTATGGCTACACCTTC.

J is TRBJ2-1 and V is TRBV4-1; maybe TRBD1 (7 bases). Trimming took 0 bases from V and 2 from J, leaving 17 bases between them. CDR1 and CDR2 (germline): MGHRA, YSYEKL. CDR3 length: 18 amino acids. CDR3 region: CASSQDSGGLGPYNEQFF. The CDR3 coding sequence is TGCGCCAGCAGCCAAGATTCAGGGGGGCTAGGTCCCTACAATGAGCAGTTCTTC.

The gene calls are TRBV6-4 and TRBJ2-1; D perhaps matches TRBD1 (7 bases). This CDR3 region has 15 residues. Germline CDR1 reads MRHNA; CDR2 reads SNTAGT. V was pared by 4 bases and J by 6 bases, with 16 bases between. The CDR3 DNA is TGTGCCAGCAGTGCGCAGGGGGGCCGGCTCAATGAGCAGTTCTTC. Protein: CASSAQGGRLNEQFF.

The rearrangement links TRBV28 to TRBJ1-2, with a tentative D call TRBD1 (6 bases). This CDR3 has 13 amino acids. Germline V gene sequence: CDR1 MDHEN, CDR2 SYDVKM. Trimming took off 10 bases at V and 1 base at J, with 13 bases between the two ends. The CDR3 sequence: CATDGGHNYGYTF. The CDR3 DNA reads as TGTGCCACCGACGGGGGGCATAACTATGGCTACACCTTC.

This rearrangement joins TRBV30 to TRBJ1-4, with TRBD1 matching 8 bases. The CDR3 contains 15 residues. CDR1 is GTSNPN, CDR2 SVGIG, per germline (reference sequence). V dropped 0 bases and J dropped 4; count of bases not matched to a gene: 4. CDR3 sequence (DNA): TGTGCCTGGAGTGTACAGGGGGGGCTTAATGAAAAACTGTTTTTT. It codes for CAWSVQGGLNEKLFF.

The chain uses TRBV24-1 and TRBJ1-2; 10 bases line up with TRBD1. Germline-derived CDR1 and CDR2 are KGHDR and SFDVKD. The CDR3 is 12 amino acids. Trimming cost V 7 bases and J 8 bases; bases outside gene matches: 3. The CDR3 here is CATRGTGDGYTF. The DNA of the CDR3 is TGTGCCACCAGAGGGACAGGGGACGGCTACACCTTC.

V is TRBV4-1 and J is TRBJ1-2; TRBD1 aligns across 11 bases. This CDR3 comprises 15 residues. The germline CDR1 and CDR2 sequences are MGHRA and YSYEKL. Trimming took 4 bases from V and 2 from J; bases not matched to a gene: 3. CDR3 region: CASSPRDRGNYGYTF. CDR3 bases: TGCGCCAGCAGCCCGAGGGACAGGGGGAACTATGGCTACACCTTC.

The chain recombines TRBV7-2 with TRBJ2-3, with D possibly TRBD2 on 7 matching bases. The CDR3 consists of 17 residues. Germline V gives CDR1 SGHTA, CDR2 FQGNSA. V shed 0 bases and J shed 3 bases, with 16 bases lying between them. CDR3 sequence reads: CASSLAGGASLTDTQYF. The CDR3 nucleotides are TGTGCCAGCAGCTTAGCGGGGGGGGCTAGTTTGACAGATACGCAGTATTTT.